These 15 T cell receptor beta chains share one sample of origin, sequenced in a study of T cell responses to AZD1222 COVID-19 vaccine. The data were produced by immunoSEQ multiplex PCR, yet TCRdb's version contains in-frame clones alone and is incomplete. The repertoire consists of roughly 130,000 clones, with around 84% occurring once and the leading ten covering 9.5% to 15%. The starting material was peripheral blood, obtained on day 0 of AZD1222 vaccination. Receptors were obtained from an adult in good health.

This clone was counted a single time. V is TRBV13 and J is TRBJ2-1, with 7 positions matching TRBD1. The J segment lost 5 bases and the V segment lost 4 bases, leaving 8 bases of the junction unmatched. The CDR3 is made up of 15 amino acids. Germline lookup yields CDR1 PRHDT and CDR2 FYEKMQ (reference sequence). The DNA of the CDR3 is TGTGCCAGCAGCTCCGACCGGGACAGTGACAATGAGCAGTTCTTC. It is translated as CASSSDRDSDNEQFF. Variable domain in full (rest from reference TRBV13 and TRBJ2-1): AAGVIQSPRHLIKEKRETATLKCYPIPRHDTVYWYQQGPGQDPQFLISFYEKMQSDKGSIPDRFSAQQFSDYHSELNMSSLELGDSALYFCASSSDRDSDNEQFFGPGTRLTVL.

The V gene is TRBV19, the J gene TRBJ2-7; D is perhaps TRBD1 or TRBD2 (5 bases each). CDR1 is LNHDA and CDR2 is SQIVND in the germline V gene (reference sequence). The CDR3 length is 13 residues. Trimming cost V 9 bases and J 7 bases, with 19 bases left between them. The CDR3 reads CASQAGSLTEQYF. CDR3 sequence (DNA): TGTGCCAGCCAGGCAGGGAGCCTTACGGAGCAGTACTTC.

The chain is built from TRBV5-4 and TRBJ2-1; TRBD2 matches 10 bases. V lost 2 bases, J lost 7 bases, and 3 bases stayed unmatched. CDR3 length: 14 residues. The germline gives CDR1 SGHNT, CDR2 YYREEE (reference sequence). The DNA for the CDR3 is TGTGCCAGCAGCTTACTAGCGGGGATGAATGAGCAGTTCTTC. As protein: CASSLLAGMNEQFF.

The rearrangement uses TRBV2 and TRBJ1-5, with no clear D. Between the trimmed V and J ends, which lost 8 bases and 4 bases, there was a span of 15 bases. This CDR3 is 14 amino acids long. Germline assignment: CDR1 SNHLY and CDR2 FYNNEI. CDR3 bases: TGTGCCAGCGGGCATCGGGCTCTTAATCAGCCCCAGCATTTT. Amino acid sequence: CASGHRALNQPQHF.

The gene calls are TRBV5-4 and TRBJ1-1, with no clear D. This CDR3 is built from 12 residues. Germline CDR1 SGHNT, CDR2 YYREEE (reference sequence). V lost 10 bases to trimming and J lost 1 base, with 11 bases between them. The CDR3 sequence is CAARTSNTEAFF. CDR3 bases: TGTGCCGCAAGGACCTCGAACACTGAAGCTTTCTTT. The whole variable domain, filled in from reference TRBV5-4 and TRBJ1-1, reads ETGVTQSPTHLIKTRGQQVTLRCSSQSGHNTVSWYQQALGQGPQFIFQYYREEENGRGNFPPRFSGLQFPNYSSELNVNALELDDSALYLCAARTSNTEAFFGQGTRLTVV.

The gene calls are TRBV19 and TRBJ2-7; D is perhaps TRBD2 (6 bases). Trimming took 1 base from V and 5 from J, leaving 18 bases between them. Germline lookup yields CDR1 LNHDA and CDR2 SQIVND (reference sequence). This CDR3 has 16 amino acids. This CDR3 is CASSIGGGAGMNEQYF. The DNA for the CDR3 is TGTGCCAGTAGTATAGGAGGCGGGGCCGGGATGAACGAGCAGTACTTC.

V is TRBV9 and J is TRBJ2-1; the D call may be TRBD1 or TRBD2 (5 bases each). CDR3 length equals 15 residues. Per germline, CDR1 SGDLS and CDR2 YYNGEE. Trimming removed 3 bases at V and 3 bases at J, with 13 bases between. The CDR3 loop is CASSASGTDYNEQFF. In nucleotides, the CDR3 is TGTGCCAGCAGCGCCTCCGGGACGGACTACAATGAGCAGTTCTTC.

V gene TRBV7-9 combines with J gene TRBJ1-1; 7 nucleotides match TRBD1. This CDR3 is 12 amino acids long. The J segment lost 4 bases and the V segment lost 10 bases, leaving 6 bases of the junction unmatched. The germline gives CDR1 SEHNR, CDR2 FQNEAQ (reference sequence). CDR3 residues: CANEGQSTEAFF. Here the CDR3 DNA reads TGTGCCAACGAGGGACAGAGCACTGAAGCTTTCTTT.

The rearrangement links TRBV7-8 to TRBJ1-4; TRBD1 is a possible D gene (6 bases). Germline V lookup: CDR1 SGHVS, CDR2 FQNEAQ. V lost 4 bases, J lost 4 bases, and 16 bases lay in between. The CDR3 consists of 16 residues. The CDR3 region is CASSSRYRADNEKLFF. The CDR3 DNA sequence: TGTGCCAGCAGCTCCCGATACAGGGCTGATAATGAAAAACTGTTTTTT. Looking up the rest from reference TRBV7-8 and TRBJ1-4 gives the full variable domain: GAGVSQSPRYKVAKRGQDVALRCDPISGHVSLFWYQQALGQGPEFLTYFQNEAQLDKSGLPSDRFFAERPEGSVSTLKIQRTQQEDSAVYLCASSSRYRADNEKLFFGSGTQLSVL.

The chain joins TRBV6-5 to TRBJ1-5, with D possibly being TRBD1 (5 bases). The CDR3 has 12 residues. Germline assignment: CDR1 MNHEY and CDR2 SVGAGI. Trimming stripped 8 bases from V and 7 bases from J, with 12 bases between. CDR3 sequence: CASRWGDQPQHF. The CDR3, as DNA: TGTGCCAGCCGTTGGGGGGACCAGCCCCAGCATTTT.

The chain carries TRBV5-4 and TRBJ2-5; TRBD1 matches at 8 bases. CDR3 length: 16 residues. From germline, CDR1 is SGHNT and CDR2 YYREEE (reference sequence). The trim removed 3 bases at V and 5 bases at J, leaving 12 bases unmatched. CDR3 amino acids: CASSSTSTGAGETQYF. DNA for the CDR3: TGTGCCAGCAGCTCGACTTCGACAGGGGCGGGGGAGACCCAGTACTTC.

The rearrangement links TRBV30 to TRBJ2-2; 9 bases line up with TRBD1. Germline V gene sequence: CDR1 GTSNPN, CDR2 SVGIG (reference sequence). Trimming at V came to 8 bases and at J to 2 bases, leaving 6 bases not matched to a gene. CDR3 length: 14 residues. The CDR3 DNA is TGTGCCCGAGGACAGGGGCCTAACACCGGGGAGCTGTTTTTT. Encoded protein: CARGQGPNTGELFF. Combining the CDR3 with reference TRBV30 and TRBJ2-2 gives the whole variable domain SQTIHQWPATLVQPVGSPLSLECTVEGTSNPNLYWYRQAAGRGLQLLFYSVGIGQISSEVPQNLSASRPQDRQFILSSKKLLLSDSGFYLCARGQGPNTGELFFGEGSRLTVL.

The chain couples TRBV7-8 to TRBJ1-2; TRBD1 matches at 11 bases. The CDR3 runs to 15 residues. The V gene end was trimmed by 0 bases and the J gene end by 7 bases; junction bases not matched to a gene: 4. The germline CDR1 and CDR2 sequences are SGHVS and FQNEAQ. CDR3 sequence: CASSLADRGQGGYTF. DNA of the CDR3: TGTGCCAGCAGCTTAGCGGACAGGGGGCAGGGTGGCTACACCTTC.

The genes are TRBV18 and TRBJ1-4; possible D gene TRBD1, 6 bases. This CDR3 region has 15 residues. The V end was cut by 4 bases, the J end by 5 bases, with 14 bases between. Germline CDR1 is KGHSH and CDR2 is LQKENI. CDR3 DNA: TGTGCCAGCTCACTCAACAGGGACTTAAATGAAAAACTGTTTTTT. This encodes CASSLNRDLNEKLFF.

In DNA form, the CDR3 reads TGTGCCAGTATCACCGACAGGTATACTGAAGCTTTCTTT. Protein sequence: CASITDRYTEAFF. The V and J genes are TRBV19 and TRBJ1-1, with D possibly being TRBD1 (6 bases). CDR3 length: 13 residues. Germline V CDR1 and CDR2: LNHDA, SQIVND (reference sequence). The V end lost 7 bases, the J end lost 5 bases, and 14 bases lay between the germline ends.